What follows are 20 T cell receptor beta chains derived from one specimen sequenced in a study of cytomegalovirus exposure and HLA in healthy donors. Both 60 Vbeta primers and 13 Jbeta primers went into the PCR. The protocol was immunoSEQ multiplex PCR, while the TCRdb copy is restricted to in-frame clones and leaves out a portion. Of some 70,000 clones in the sample, more than 80% were seen once. Input material: PBMCs. These TCRs come from a human donor in good health.

This clone was recorded only once. The CDR3 bases are TGTGCCAGCAGTTACGACGGGAACTCCCACTACGAGCAGTACTTC. Translated, it gives CASSYDGNSHYEQYF. The genes are TRBV6-5 and TRBJ2-7; D might be TRBD2 (5 bases). Looked up from germline, CDR1 is MNHEY and CDR2 is SVGAGI. CDR3 length: 15 amino acids. The germline V and J ends were trimmed by 2 bases and 3 bases, with 14 bases remaining between them.

This chain links TRBV29-1 with TRBJ2-5; 10 bases fit TRBD2. The CDR3 length is 13 residues. Germline trimming cut 2 bases from V and 6 bases from J; bases unmatched to any gene: 3. Germline lookup yields CDR1 SQVTM and CDR2 ANQGSEA. CDR3 bases: TGCAGCGTTGAAAGCGGGGGGGCCCAGACCCAGTACTTC. Its translation is CSVESGGAQTQYF. The full variable domain, with the rest looked up from reference TRBV29-1 and TRBJ2-5, is SAVISQKPSRDICQRGTSLTIQCQVDSQVTMMFWYRQQPGQSLTLIATANQGSEATYESGFVIDKFPISRPNLTFSTLTVSNMSPEDSSIYLCSVESGGAQTQYFGPGTRLLVL.

The CDR3 region has the DNA TGTGCCAGCAGCCCGGGACAGGGGGCGGTTGGCTACACCTTC. Its translation is CASSPGQGAVGYTF. This chain uses TRBV6-4 with TRBJ1-2; 12 bases line up with TRBD1. CDR1 and CDR2 (germline): MRHNA, SNTAGT. This CDR3 spans 14 amino acids. With 6 bases clipped from V and 7 bases from J, the junction kept 6 bases outside the gene matches.

The J gene is TRBJ2-5, the V gene TRBV2, with TRBD1 matching over 9 bases. From germline, CDR1 is SNHLY and CDR2 FYNNEI. The CDR3 totals 12 residues. V shed 8 bases and J 7 bases; nucleotides not matched to a gene: 5. CDR3 DNA: TGTGCCAGCGTCGACAGGGGGGCGACCCAGTACTTC. This sequence encodes CASVDRGATQYF. The full variable domain, its missing parts supplied by reference TRBV2 and TRBJ2-5, is EPEVTQTPSHQVTQMGQEVILRCVPISNHLYFYWYRQILGQKVEFLVSFYNNEISEKSEIFDDQFSVERPDGSNFTLKIRSTKLEDSAMYFCASVDRGATQYFGPGTRLLVL.

Worth noting for this clone: A read error may produce the germline difference seen at one junction end. The V gene is TRBV7-7, the J gene TRBJ2-1, with D maybe TRBD2 (7 bases). The CDR3 extends over 14 amino acids. Germline V gene lookup returns CDR1 SSHAT and CDR2 FNYEAQ (reference sequence). CDR3 in DNA: TGTGCTAGCAGCTTAAACGGGGGGCGGGATGAGCAGTTCTTC. This codes for CASSLNGGRDEQFF.

This chain uses TRBV9 with TRBJ1-6, with TRBD1 matching 7 bases. Germline CDR1 and CDR2: SGDLS and YYNGEE. V gave up 4 bases and J gave up 6 bases; unmatched junction bases: 7. The CDR3 sequence is 15 residues long. CDR3 sequence (DNA): TGTGCCAGCAGCTCCACAGGGGTTGGTAATTCACCCCTCCACTTT. Its protein is CASSSTGVGNSPLHF.

This chain uses TRBV9 with TRBJ1-1; D remains unclear. The CDR3 spans 14 residues. CDR1 is SGDLS, CDR2 YYNGEE, per germline. Between the trimmed V and J ends, which lost 0 bases and 0 bases, there was a span of 6 bases. The CDR3 DNA sequence: TGTGCCAGCAGCGTAGCCCCCATGAACACTGAAGCTTTCTTT. Its protein product is CASSVAPMNTEAFF. Drawing the rest from reference TRBV9 and TRBJ1-1, the complete variable domain is DSGVTQTPKHLITATGQRVTLRCSPRSGDLSVYWYQQSLDQGLQFLIQYYNGEERAKGNILERFSAQQFPDLHSELNLSSLELGDSALYFCASSVAPMNTEAFFGQGTRLTVV.

Worth noting for this clone: The junction departs from the called germline gene at one end, perhaps through a read error. The chain joins TRBV7-9 to TRBJ2-7; D may be TRBD1 (6 bases). CDR3 size: 15 residues. The germline V gene has CDR1 SEHNR and CDR2 FQNEAQ (reference sequence). This CDR3 reads CSSSRSLRGTYEQYF. Here the CDR3 DNA reads TGTTCCAGCAGCCGATCGCTCAGGGGTACCTACGAGCAGTACTTC.

This clone was detected once. The V and J genes are TRBV4-1 and TRBJ1-5, with 9 bases lining up with TRBD1. Per the germline V gene, CDR1 is MGHRA and CDR2 is YSYEKL. V was clipped by 2 bases and J by 5 bases; unmatched bases: 13. This CDR3 region has 18 residues. In DNA, the CDR3 is TGCGCCAGCAGCCAAACCCCGGCCGGGACAGGGTCTTATCAGCCCCAGCATTTT. It is translated as CASSQTPAGTGSYQPQHF.

The gene calls are TRBV6-6 and TRBJ1-2, with a possible D match to TRBD1 (5 bases). Germline V gives CDR1 MNHNY, CDR2 SVGAGI (reference sequence). Trimming took off 4 bases at V and 8 bases at J, with 17 bases between the two ends. The CDR3 sequence is 14 residues long. Here the CDR3 DNA reads TGTGCCAGCAGTTCCCAGGGTTCAAGGCGGGGCTACACCTTC. It yields the protein CASSSQGSRRGYTF.

The chain employs TRBV7-2 and TRBJ2-7, with D perhaps matching TRBD2 (6 bases). CDR1 SGHTA and CDR2 FQGNSA come from the germline V gene. There are 15 residues in the CDR3. Trimming removed 4 bases from V and 4 bases from J, with 17 bases in between. CDR3 amino acids: CASSSAGGLFYEQYF. CDR3 in DNA: TGTGCCAGCAGCTCCGCCGGGGGACTCTTTTACGAGCAGTACTTC.

On this clone itself: One junction end does not reproduce the germline sequence, and a read error may be involved. This chain uses TRBV7-9 with TRBJ1-2, with D tentatively TRBD1 (5 bases). CDR1 and CDR2 from the germline V gene are SEHNR and FQNEAQ (reference sequence). The CDR3 runs to 12 residues. The CDR3 is CSSGSGSNGYTF. CDR3 DNA: TGTTCCAGCGGGTCAGGGTCGAATGGCTACACCTTC. The full variable domain, with the rest looked up from reference TRBV7-9 and TRBJ1-2, is DTGVSQNPRHKITKRGQNVTFRCDPISEHNRLYWYRQTLGQGPEFLTYFQNEAQLEKSRLLSDRFSAERPKGSFSTLEIQRTEQGDSAMYLCSSGSGSNGYTFGSGTRLTVV.

The V and J genes are TRBV6-6 and TRBJ2-7, with 12 bases fitting TRBD2. This CDR3 contains 13 residues. CDR1 is MNHNY and CDR2 is SVGAGI in the germline V gene (reference sequence). V gave up 6 bases and J gave up 3 bases; unmatched junction bases: 0. The CDR3 reads CASRTSGGYEQYF. CDR3 nucleotides: TGTGCCAGCAGGACTAGCGGGGGCTACGAGCAGTACTTC.

This sequence joins TRBV19 and TRBJ1-6; TRBD1 matches at 7 bases. CDR3 size: 15 residues. The ends lost 4 bases at V and 7 bases at J; junction bases unmatched: 7. Germline loops: CDR1 LNHDA, CDR2 SQIVND (reference sequence). The CDR3 region is CASSTLGTENSPLHF. Written as DNA, the CDR3 is TGTGCCAGTAGTACGCTAGGGACAGAGAATTCACCCCTCCACTTT.

The chain employs TRBV2 and TRBJ1-2, with a possible D match to TRBD1 (5 bases). The V and J ends lost 2 bases and 8 bases respectively, with 12 bases between them. Germline V gives CDR1 SNHLY, CDR2 FYNNEI. This CDR3 contains 13 residues. The CDR3 loop is CASSESRVRGYTF. In DNA, the CDR3 is TGTGCCAGCAGTGAAAGCAGGGTCCGCGGCTACACCTTC.

This chain links TRBV25-1 with TRBJ1-1, with 12 bases identical to TRBD1. V was pared by 3 bases and J by 5 bases, with 7 bases of the junction left unmatched. There are 16 residues in the CDR3. In germline, CDR1 is MGHDK, CDR2 SYGVNS. CDR3 nucleotides: TGTGCCAGCAGTGATCCGGGACAGGGGGCCGATACTGAAGCTTTCTTT. Encoded protein: CASSDPGQGADTEAFF.

The V call is TRBV2, the J call TRBJ1-6; D unresolved. CDR3 size: 12 residues. Germline CDR1 and CDR2: SNHLY and FYNNEI. Trimming took 5 bases from V and 13 from J, leaving 12 bases between them. The CDR3 coding sequence is TGTGCCAGCAGTCCAGGATTTCCCCCCCTCCACTTT. Its translation is CASSPGFPPLHF.

The chain uses TRBV5-4 and TRBJ2-3; D unresolved. V was trimmed by 0 bases and J by 1 base, leaving 3 bases between them. The CDR3 is 13 residues long. From germline, CDR1 is SGHNT and CDR2 YYREEE (reference sequence). DNA for the CDR3: TGTGCCAGCAGCTTGGCTGGCACAGATACGCAGTATTTT. Encoded protein: CASSLAGTDTQYF.

The rearrangement uses TRBV4-3 and TRBJ1-2, with TRBD1 identical over 8 bases. Germline V gene sequence: CDR1 LGHNA, CDR2 YSLEER. The ends lost 4 bases at V and 8 bases at J; junction bases unmatched: 6. The CDR3 loop spans 13 amino acids. CDR3 region: CASSLDRGGGYTF. Written as DNA, the CDR3 is TGCGCCAGCAGCCTCGACAGGGGAGGGGGCTACACCTTC.

This clone has only one observation. V gene TRBV7-6 combines with J gene TRBJ2-5; D is possibly TRBD2 (7 bases). CDR1 and CDR2 from the germline V gene are SGHVS and FNYEAQ. The germline V and J ends were trimmed by 6 bases and 2 bases, with 19 bases remaining between them. This CDR3 is built from 16 residues. CDR3 bases: TGTGCCAGCAGGTCTGGGGGCGGGGGTCATCAAGAGACCCAGTACTTC. Translating it yields CASRSGGGGHQETQYF.